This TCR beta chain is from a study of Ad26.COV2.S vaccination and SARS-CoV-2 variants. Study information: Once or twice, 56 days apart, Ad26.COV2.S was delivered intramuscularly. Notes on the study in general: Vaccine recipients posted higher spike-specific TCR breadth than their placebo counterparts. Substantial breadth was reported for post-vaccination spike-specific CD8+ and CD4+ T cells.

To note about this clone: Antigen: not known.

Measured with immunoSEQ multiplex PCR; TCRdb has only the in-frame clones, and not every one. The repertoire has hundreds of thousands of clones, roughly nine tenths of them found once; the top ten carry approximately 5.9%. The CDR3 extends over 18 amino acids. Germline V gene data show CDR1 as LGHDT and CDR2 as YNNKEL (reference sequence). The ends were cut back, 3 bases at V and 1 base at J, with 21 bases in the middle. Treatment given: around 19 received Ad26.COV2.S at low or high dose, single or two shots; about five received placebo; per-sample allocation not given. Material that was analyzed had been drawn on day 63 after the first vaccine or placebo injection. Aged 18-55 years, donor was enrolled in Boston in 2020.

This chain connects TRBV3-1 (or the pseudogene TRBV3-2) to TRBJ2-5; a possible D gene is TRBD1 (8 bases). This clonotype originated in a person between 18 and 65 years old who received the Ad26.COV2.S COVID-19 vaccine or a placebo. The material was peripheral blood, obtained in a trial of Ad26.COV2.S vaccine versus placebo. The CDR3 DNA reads TGTGCCAGCAGCCAGGATTCCGGGACAGGACTAGTCCAAGAGACCCAGTACTTC. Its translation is CASSQDSGTGLVQETQYF.